This TCR beta chain derives from a study of Graves' ophthalmopathy and Graves' hyperthyroidism (dated by TCRdb to the late 2010s). A note on the overall study: Peripheral blood was collected at initial diagnosis, before any treatment. The study used TCR beta repertoire signatures to distinguish Graves' ophthalmopathy from Graves' hyperthyroidism and to predict progression to ophthalmopathy. In total, approximately 130 blood samples were TCR-sequenced: 40 to 45 ophthalmopathy, over 70 hyperthyroidism and approximately 17 hyperthyroidism-to-ophthalmopathy patients. To explore V-J signatures that separate ophthalmopathy from hyperthyroidism, a discovery set of about 100 patients was enrolled, consisting of approximately 44 with ophthalmopathy and roughly 59 with stable hyperthyroidism. An independent validation cohort comprised some 19 hyperthyroidism patients and over 15 patients who later progressed from hyperthyroidism to ophthalmopathy. In several hyperthyroidism patients, the T-cell repertoires found in thyroid tissue were compared with those found in blood. Following sample collection, hyperthyroidism patients were given methimazole at a starting dose of 30 mg daily, and ophthalmopathy patients were given high-dose intravenous methylprednisolone.

Per the germline V gene (reference sequence), LNHNV is the CDR1 and YYDKDF is the CDR2. Inclusive of the bounding cysteine and phenylalanine, the CDR3 is 14 residues long. Just the 42-base CDR3 DNA is kept, in frame starting at base 1. V is pared back by 0 bases and J by 4 bases, with 9 bases lying between the germline termini. What the authors observed across the whole study: In validation, the model predicted ophthalmopathy progression with 70.59% sensitivity and about 77% specificity; roughly eleven predicted patients were CT-confirmed with GO in a median of approximately six months. In cross-validation, the 13-signature model distinguished ophthalmopathy from stable hyperthyroidism with 85% to 90% sensitivity and around 81% specificity, and in the test set the corresponding values were 80% and 75%. No statistical method was used to set the sample size in advance, and the investigators knew which group each participant was assigned to. Among expanded thyroid clonotypes with frequency above 0.001, most also showed up in blood, which suggests that blood repertoires may reflect the thyroid immune response.

The table lists this clonotype with many counts. It lacks a known antigen. No clone much larger than this one lies a single base away; base qualities are absent. Ophthalmopathy patients had moderately to severely active disease, Clinical Activity Score of at least 3, NOSPECS grade of at least 4, and disease duration under 3 months. Anyone with other autoimmune diseases, uncontrolled infections, pregnancy or lactation was excluded from the study. Clinical symptoms, serum thyroxine, TRAb, thyroid ultrasound and orbital computed tomography were used for diagnosis. Ficoll-Paque density gradient centrifugation was used to isolate PBMCs from about 10 ml of fresh peripheral blood. Total RNA was extracted using Trizol reagent, and RNA quality was checked on an Agilent 2100 Bioanalyzer. For repertoire sequencing, TCR beta CDR3 regions were amplified from RNA transcripts. HTBI primers and the Qiagen OneStep RT-PCR kit were used in a first-round RT-PCR, which was followed by a second-round multiplex PCR, size selection and purification. Sequencing of the libraries was carried out on an Illumina HiSeq2000 in paired-end mode with 100 bp reads. The authors processed their data as follows. Reads were processed with SOAPnuke, discarding reads with adapters, uncalled bases, mean Phred below 15, or no exact constant-primer or identifier match. High-quality paired reads were merged with COPE v1.2.5. Each unique nucleotide sequence was defined as a clonotype, and clonotypes were aligned to IMGT TRB V, D and J references with MiTCR v1.1. The analysis was limited to V-J combinations with a frequency above 0.0001, which together covered over 99% of the repertoires. A TCR clonal expansion and chaos score per V-J combination was defined as the ratio of F50 clonal expansion to chaos observed in the TCRdist matrix. Welch's t-statistics and random forest were used to narrow the features down to roughly twelve V-J combinations, which were then fed into a naive Bayes classifier. The similarity between thyroid and blood repertoires was quantified using the Morisita-Horn index. TCRdb trimmed the raw reads at Q25, called clones with MiXCR and kept productive beta chains. Each CDR3 protein gets just one entry, which takes the most common genes and DNA from the rows behind it. TCRdb, not the original authors, processed these V and J calls. In all, the sample holds hundreds of thousands of distinct CDR3 sequences, and 40% of those were seen once. 44% of the sample is in the top ten clones.

The receptor's source is an adult man with Graves' ophthalmopathy. This chain is built from TRBV15 and TRBJ1-2, and perhaps TRBD1 as D gene, on 6 matching bases. Sequences were obtained from peripheral blood. For the CDR3, the sequence is CATSRDRTAYGYTF. The nucleotide sequence reads TGTGCCACCAGCAGAGATCGGACAGCCTATGGCTACACCTTC.